This record looks at one T cell receptor (beta chain) sequence and its context. Antigen: not known. V was pared by 8 bases and J by 7 bases, with 12 bases between. The CDR3 has 12 amino acids. Together with a sample-barcoded 5' primer, a J-beta primer mix was included in a second PCR lasting roughly 6 to 12 cycles. Every cDNA was tagged by a template-switch adaptor with 12 random nucleotides. TCRdb reanalysed the 5' RACE reads using MiXCR and keeps one entry per CDR3 protein. The sample lists about 400,000 distinct CDR3 sequences; roughly half were seen once. These data are taken from a study of blood T cells in healthy people across ages. Broader study findings: Estimates drawn from one million T cells were deemed to understate diversity.

Sample donors were healthy Caucasian individuals that came from Russia, aged roughly 6 to 95. The clonotype originates from a man between 60 and 75 years old in good health. Material for sequencing was blood. The chain is built from TRBV12-3 or TRBV12-4 and TRBJ2-1; D uncertain. The CDR3 sequence: CASLSTGNEQFF. For the CDR3, the DNA is TGTGCCAGCCTTTCAACGGGTAATGAGCAGTTCTTC.